This passage covers 20 T cell receptor beta chains from one sample sequenced in a study of post-analysis software for immune sequencing data. Unique molecular identifiers had been added to the TCR beta cDNA libraries. TCRdb re-analysed the PCR reads in MiXCR, keeping a single row per CDR3 protein. The sample contains about 540,000 distinct CDR3 sequences, less than 40% of which appear only once. Study-wide findings and caveats: Among a handful of TRBV segments more frequent in patients than controls were TRBV5-6, TRBV5-1 and TRBV20-1.

No antigens are known for them. The sample consisted of blood. These receptors all stem from a girl aged 2 to 17 with multiple sclerosis.

This clonotype has just a few counts. The rearrangement links TRBV9 to TRBJ2-3; D remains ambiguous. The germline V and J ends were trimmed by 0 bases and 1 base, with 6 bases remaining between them. This CDR3 spans 14 amino acids. CDR1 is SGDLS, CDR2 YYNGEE, per germline. CDR3 sequence reads: CASSVDVRTDTQYF. In DNA, the CDR3 is TGTGCCAGCAGCGTAGACGTTCGCACAGATACGCAGTATTTT.

This clonotype turned up a few times. The chain carries TRBV12-3 or TRBV12-4 and TRBJ2-1; D is possibly TRBD1 or TRBD2 (5 bases each). This CDR3 is 14 amino acids long. V was trimmed by 3 bases and J by 9 bases, leaving 15 bases between them. The CDR3 here is CASSFVRGRGEQFF. In DNA form, the CDR3 reads TGTGCCAGCAGTTTCGTGAGGGGTAGGGGTGAGCAGTTCTTC.

The CDR3 sequence: CASSLAHGRDNEQFF. In DNA, the CDR3 is TGTGCCAGCAGCTTAGCCCACGGCCGAGACAATGAGCAGTTCTTC. The rearrangement joins TRBV11-2 to TRBJ2-1, with D unclear. CDR1 SGHAT and CDR2 FQNNGV come from the germline V gene. The CDR3 sequence is 15 residues long. Trimming removed 1 base from V and 5 bases from J, with 12 bases in between.

This clonotype showed up just once. V is TRBV7-8 and J is TRBJ2-4, with 9 bases that match TRBD1. The closer fit of TRBJ2-7 to the DNA end suggests the J call may be wrong. The CDR3 sequence is 14 residues long. In germline, CDR1 is SGHVS, CDR2 FQNEAQ. The CDR3 spells CASSPTTGGIEQYF. CDR3 nucleotides: TGTGCCAGCAGCCCTACGACAGGGGGGATCGAGCAGTACTTC.

This clonotype was observed a handful of times. The rearrangement uses TRBV20-1 and TRBJ2-3, with D tentatively TRBD2 (7 bases). The CDR3 consists of 13 residues. The germline V gene has CDR1 DFQATT and CDR2 SNEGSKA (reference sequence). The V end lost 3 bases, the J end lost 5 bases, and 12 bases lay between the germline ends. CDR3 DNA: TGCAGTGCTAGGTGGGGGGGCGAAGATACGCAGTATTTT. Translation gives CSARWGGEDTQYF.

The V and J genes are TRBV19 and TRBJ2-6; maybe TRBD2 (6 bases). Trimming removed 5 bases at V and 0 bases at J, with 8 bases between. The CDR3 covers 15 residues. Germline V gene lookup returns CDR1 LNHDA and CDR2 SQIVND (reference sequence). The CDR3 nucleotides read TGTGCCAGTAGTGGGAGGAGCTCTGGGGCCAACGTCCTGACTTTC. It specifies CASSGRSSGANVLTF.

The V gene is TRBV7-3, the J gene TRBJ2-1; D is tentatively TRBD1 or TRBD2 (5 bases each). Germline CDR1 SGHTA, CDR2 FQGTGA. This CDR3 has 12 amino acids. V shed 2 bases and J shed 12 bases, with 11 bases lying between them. The CDR3 sequence is CASSLPPGRQFF. CDR3 coding DNA: TGTGCCAGCAGCTTACCTCCGGGACGGCAGTTCTTC.

This clonotype was detected a few times. In DNA form, the CDR3 reads TGTGCCAGCAGCCACGCGATGGGGATGAGGAATTCACCCCTCCACTTT. It codes for CASSHAMGMRNSPLHF. The chain recombines TRBV3-1 with TRBJ1-6; no definite D call. This CDR3 has 16 amino acids. Per germline, CDR1 LGHDT and CDR2 YNNKEL (reference sequence). V shed 3 bases and J shed 7 bases, with 16 bases lying between them.

This clonotype was found a few times. The chain uses TRBV7-8 and TRBJ2-3; D tentatively reads TRBD1 or TRBD2 (5 bases each). The V and J ends lost 2 bases and 3 bases respectively, with 21 bases between them. There are 18 residues in the CDR3. In germline, CDR1 is SGHVS, CDR2 FQNEAQ. The CDR3 here is CASSLPPGASLGTDTQYF. The CDR3 DNA reads as TGTGCCAGCAGCTTACCGCCCGGGGCTAGCTTAGGTACAGATACGCAGTATTTT.

The chain combines TRBV29-1 with TRBJ1-5, with a weak D call TRBD1 (6 bases). The germline CDR1 and CDR2 sequences are SQVTM and ANQGSEA. CDR3 length: 13 amino acids. The V and J ends lost 4 bases and 2 bases respectively, with 9 bases between them. This CDR3 is CSVVSGGNQPQHF. CDR3 DNA sequence: TGCAGCGTTGTTTCAGGGGGCAATCAGCCCCAGCATTTT.

This chain links TRBV20-1 with TRBJ2-1; D not certain. The CDR3 length is 14 residues. V lost 3 bases, J lost 0 bases, and 9 bases lay in between. Per germline, CDR1 DFQATT and CDR2 SNEGSKA (reference sequence). The CDR3, as DNA: TGCAGTGCTAGGGTGATGAGCTCCTACAATGAGCAGTTCTTC. Residues: CSARVMSSYNEQFF.

Written as DNA, the CDR3 is TGCGCCAGCAGCTTGGACAGGGCCAGCTCCTACAATGAGCAGTACTTC. Translated, it gives CASSLDRASSYNEQYF. The chain carries TRBV5-1 and TRBJ2-7; possibly TRBD1 for D (6 bases). Trimming pared 0 bases from V and 7 bases from J, leaving 20 bases between. CDR1 and CDR2 from the germline V gene are SGHRS and YFSETQ. The CDR3 consists of 16 residues.

This clonotype appeared a few times. The chain uses TRBV4-1 and TRBJ2-7; no clear D. The CDR3 covers 13 residues. The germline CDR1 and CDR2 sequences are MGHRA and YSYEKL. The V end was cut by 3 bases, the J end by 6 bases, with 12 bases between. CDR3 region: CASSQYLGGEQYF. The CDR3 bases are TGCGCCAGCAGCCAGTATTTGGGCGGCGAGCAGTACTTC.

The rearrangement links TRBV5-1 to TRBJ2-3; D not certain. CDR3 size: 13 residues. Trimming pared 0 bases from V and 5 bases from J, leaving 7 bases between. CDR1 and CDR2 from the germline V gene are SGHRS and YFSETQ. CDR3 in DNA: TGCGCCAGCAGCTTGGTGGGCGAAGATACGCAGTATTTT. Protein sequence: CASSLVGEDTQYF.

This clonotype has more than one count but fewer than ten. This sequence joins TRBV9 and TRBJ1-1, with unresolved D. CDR3 size: 13 residues. The germline V gene has CDR1 SGDLS and CDR2 YYNGEE. Trimming pared 4 bases from V and 1 base from J, leaving 8 bases between. CDR3 amino acids: CASSPSGNTEAFF. For the CDR3, the DNA is TGTGCCAGCAGCCCCTCCGGGAACACTGAAGCTTTCTTT.

As to this clonotype: Mismatch with germline at one junction end may stem from a read error. The rearrangement joins TRBV29-1 to TRBJ2-7; 8 positions agree with TRBD2. Looked up from germline, CDR1 is SQVTM and CDR2 is ANQGSEA. This CDR3 contains 14 residues. CDR3 nucleotide sequence: TGCAGCGCCGGGGGGGCAGGGCCTTCCTACAAGCAGTACTTC. It is translated as CSAGGAGPSYKQYF.

This rearrangement joins TRBV6-5 to TRBJ1-2, with 8 bases fitting TRBD1. The CDR3 consists of 15 residues. Per germline, CDR1 MNHEY and CDR2 SVGAGI. V gave up 6 bases and J gave up 2 bases; unmatched junction bases: 8. CDR3 bases: TGTGCCAGCAGCTCCTTGGACAGGGACAACTATGGCTACACCTTC. Encoded protein: CASSSLDRDNYGYTF.

The DNA of the CDR3 is TGCGCCAGCAGTGTGGCAGGGAACACCGGGGAGCTGTTTTTT. Encoded protein: CASSVAGNTGELFF. The genes are TRBV10-1 and TRBJ2-2; D unclear. The V and J ends lost 4 bases and 1 base respectively, with 7 bases between them. The CDR3 totals 14 residues. The germline V gene encodes CDR1 WNHNN and CDR2 SYGVQD (reference sequence).

J is TRBJ2-5 and V is TRBV4-1; 12 nucleotides match TRBD2. The germline V gene has CDR1 MGHRA and CDR2 YSYEKL. This CDR3 has 19 residues. The V and J ends lost 0 bases and 4 bases, in that order; junction bases with no gene match: 12. CDR3 amino acids: CASSQDLASGGAFGETQYF. The CDR3 bases are TGCGCCAGCAGCCAAGATCTGGCTAGCGGGGGGGCCTTTGGAGAGACCCAGTACTTC.

This clonotype was recorded a few times. The V call is TRBV2, the J call TRBJ2-1; D assignment may be TRBD1 or TRBD2 (6 bases each). The CDR3 runs 12 residues. Germline V gene data show CDR1 as SNHLY and CDR2 as FYNNEI. V was pared by 4 bases and J by 9 bases, with 10 bases between. The CDR3: CASSGGRGEQFF. DNA of the CDR3: TGTGCCAGCAGTGGGGGGCGGGGTGAGCAGTTCTTC.